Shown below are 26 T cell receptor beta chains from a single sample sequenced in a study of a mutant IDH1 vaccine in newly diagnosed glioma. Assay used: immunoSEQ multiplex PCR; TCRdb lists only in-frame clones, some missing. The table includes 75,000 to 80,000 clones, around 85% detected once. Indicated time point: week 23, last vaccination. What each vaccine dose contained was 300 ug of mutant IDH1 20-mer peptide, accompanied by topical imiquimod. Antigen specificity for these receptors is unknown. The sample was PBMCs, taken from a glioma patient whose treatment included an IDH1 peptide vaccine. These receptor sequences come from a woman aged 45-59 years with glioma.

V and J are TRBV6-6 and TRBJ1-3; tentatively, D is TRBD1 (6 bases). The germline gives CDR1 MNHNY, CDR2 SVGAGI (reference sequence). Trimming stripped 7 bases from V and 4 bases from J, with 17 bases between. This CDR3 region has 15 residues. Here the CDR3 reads CASNPGAPVGNTIYF. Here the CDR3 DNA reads TGTGCCAGCAATCCGGGGGCCCCGGTAGGAAACACCATATATTTT.

The DNA for the CDR3 is TGTGCCAGCAGCCCAGTTGGCGGGAGCCCCGATGAGCAGTTCTTC. Translating gives CASSPVGGSPDEQFF. The rearrangement links TRBV11-2 to TRBJ2-1; TRBD2 matches at 7 bases. The V segment lost 5 bases and the J segment 8 bases; nucleotides outside the gene matches: 12. The CDR3 is 15 residues long. Looked up from germline, CDR1 is SGHAT and CDR2 is FQNNGV.

The CDR3 spells CASRGRDRVDEKLFF. CDR3 sequence (DNA): TGTGCCAGCAGGGGCCGGGACAGGGTCGACGAAAAACTGTTTTTT. This rearrangement joins TRBV2 to TRBJ1-4; 9 nucleotides align to TRBD1. With V trimmed by 6 bases and J by 8 bases, 10 bases remained unmatched. This CDR3 contains 15 residues. Looked up from germline, CDR1 is SNHLY and CDR2 is FYNNEI.

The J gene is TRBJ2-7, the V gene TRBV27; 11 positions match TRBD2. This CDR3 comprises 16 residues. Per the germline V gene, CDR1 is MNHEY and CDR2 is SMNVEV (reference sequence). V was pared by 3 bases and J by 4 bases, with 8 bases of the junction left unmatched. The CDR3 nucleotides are TGTGCCAGCAGTTTGGGTAGCGGGAGGGCCGTATACGAGCAGTACTTC. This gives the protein CASSLGSGRAVYEQYF.

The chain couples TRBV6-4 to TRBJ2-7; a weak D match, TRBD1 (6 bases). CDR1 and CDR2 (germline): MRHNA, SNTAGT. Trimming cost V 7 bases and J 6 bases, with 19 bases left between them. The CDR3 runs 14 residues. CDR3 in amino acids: CASTWDTSTSEQYF. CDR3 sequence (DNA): TGTGCCAGCACCTGGGACACATCGACCTCCGAGCAGTACTTC.

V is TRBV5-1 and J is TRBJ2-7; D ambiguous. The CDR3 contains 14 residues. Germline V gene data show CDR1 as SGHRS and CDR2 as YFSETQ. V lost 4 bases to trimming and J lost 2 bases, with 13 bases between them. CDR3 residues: CASSHTHGPYEQYF. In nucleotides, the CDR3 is TGCGCCAGCAGCCATACGCACGGCCCCTACGAGCAGTACTTC.

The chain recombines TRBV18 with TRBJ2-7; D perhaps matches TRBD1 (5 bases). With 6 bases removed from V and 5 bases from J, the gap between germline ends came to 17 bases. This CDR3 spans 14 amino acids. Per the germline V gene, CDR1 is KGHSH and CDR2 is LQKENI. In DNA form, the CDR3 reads TGTGCCAGCTCCCCCGATGGGGCACCGGACGAGCAGTACTTC. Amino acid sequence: CASSPDGAPDEQYF. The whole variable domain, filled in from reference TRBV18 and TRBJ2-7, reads NAGVMQNPRHLVRRRGQEARLRCSPMKGHSHVYWYRQLPEEGLKFMVYLQKENIIDESGMPKERFSAEFPKEGPSILRIQQVVRGDSAAYFCASSPDGAPDEQYFGPGTRLTVT.

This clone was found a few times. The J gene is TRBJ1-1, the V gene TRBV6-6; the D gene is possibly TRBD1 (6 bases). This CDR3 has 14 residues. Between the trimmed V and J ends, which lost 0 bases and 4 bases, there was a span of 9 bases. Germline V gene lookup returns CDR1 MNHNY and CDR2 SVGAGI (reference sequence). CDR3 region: CASSYSPGATEAFF. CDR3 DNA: TGTGCCAGCAGTTACTCGCCGGGGGCCACTGAAGCTTTCTTT.

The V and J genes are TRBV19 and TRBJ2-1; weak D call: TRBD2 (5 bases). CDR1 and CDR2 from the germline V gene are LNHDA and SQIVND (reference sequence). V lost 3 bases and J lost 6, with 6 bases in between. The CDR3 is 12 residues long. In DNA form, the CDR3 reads TGTGCCAGTAGTATTGAGGGCAATGAGCAGTTCTTC. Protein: CASSIEGNEQFF.

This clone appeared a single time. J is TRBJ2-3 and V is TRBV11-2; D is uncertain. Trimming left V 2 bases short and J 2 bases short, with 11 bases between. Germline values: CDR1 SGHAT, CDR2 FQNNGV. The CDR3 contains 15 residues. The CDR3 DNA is TGTGCCAGCAGCTTAAGCTGGCTCTCCACAGATACGCAGTATTTT. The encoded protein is CASSLSWLSTDTQYF.

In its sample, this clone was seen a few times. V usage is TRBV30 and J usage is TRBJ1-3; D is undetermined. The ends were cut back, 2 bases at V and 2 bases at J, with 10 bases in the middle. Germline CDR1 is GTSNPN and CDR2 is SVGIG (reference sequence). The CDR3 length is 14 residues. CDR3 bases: TGTGCCTGGAGTAGGTTGTCAGCTGGAAACACCATATATTTT. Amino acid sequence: CAWSRLSAGNTIYF.

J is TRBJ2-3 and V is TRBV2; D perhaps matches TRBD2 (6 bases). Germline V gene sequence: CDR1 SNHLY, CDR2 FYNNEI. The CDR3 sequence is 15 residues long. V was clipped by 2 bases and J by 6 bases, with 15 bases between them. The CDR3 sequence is CASSELRDLSDTQYF. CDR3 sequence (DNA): TGTGCCAGCAGTGAACTGCGGGACTTATCGGATACGCAGTATTTT.

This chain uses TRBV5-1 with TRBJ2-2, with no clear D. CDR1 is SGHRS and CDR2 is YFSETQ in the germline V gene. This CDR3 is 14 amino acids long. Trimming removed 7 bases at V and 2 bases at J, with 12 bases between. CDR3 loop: CASREPFNTGELFF. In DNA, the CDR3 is TGCGCCAGCCGAGAGCCTTTCAACACCGGGGAGCTGTTTTTT.

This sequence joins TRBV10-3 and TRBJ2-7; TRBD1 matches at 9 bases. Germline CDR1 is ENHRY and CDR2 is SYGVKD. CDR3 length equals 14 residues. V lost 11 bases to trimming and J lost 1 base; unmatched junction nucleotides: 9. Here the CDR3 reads CASSGTGMSYEQYF. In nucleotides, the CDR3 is TGTGCCTCTTCCGGGACAGGGATGTCCTACGAGCAGTACTTC.

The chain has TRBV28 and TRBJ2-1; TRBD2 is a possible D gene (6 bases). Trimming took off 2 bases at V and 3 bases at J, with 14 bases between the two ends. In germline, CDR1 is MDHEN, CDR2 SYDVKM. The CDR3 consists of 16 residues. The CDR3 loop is CASSLILGLYYNEQFF. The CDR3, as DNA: TGTGCCAGCAGTTTAATTTTGGGACTTTACTACAATGAGCAGTTCTTC.

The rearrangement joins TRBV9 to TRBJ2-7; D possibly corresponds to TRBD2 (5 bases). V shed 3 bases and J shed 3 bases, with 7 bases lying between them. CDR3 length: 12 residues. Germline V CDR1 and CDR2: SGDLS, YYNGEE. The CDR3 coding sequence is TGTGCCAGCAGCGGCCGGGACTACGAGCAGTACTTC. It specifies CASSGRDYEQYF.

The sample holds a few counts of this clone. The CDR3 nucleotides are TGTGCCAGCAGTTACGACAGGGGGGGCTCCTACGAGCAGTACTTC. This codes for CASSYDRGGSYEQYF. The rearrangement uses TRBV6-5 and TRBJ2-7; 9 bases map to TRBD1. Germline V gene data show CDR1 as MNHEY and CDR2 as SVGAGI. Losses at the gene ends were 2 bases for V and 0 bases for J; bases not matched to a gene: 2. The CDR3 has 15 residues.

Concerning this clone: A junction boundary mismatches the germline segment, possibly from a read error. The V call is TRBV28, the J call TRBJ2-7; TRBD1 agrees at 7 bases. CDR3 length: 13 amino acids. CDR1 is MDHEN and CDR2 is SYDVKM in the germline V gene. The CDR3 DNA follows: TGTGCCAGCAGTACCCCGGGACAGAGGTCGAGGGGGTTC. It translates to CASSTPGQRSRGF.

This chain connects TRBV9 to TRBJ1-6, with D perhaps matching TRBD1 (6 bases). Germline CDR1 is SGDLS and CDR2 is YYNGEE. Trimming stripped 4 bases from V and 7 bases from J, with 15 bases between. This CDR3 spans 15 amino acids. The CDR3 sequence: CASSPRGSRNSPLHF. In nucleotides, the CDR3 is TGTGCCAGCAGCCCAAGGGGGTCTCGGAATTCACCCCTCCACTTT. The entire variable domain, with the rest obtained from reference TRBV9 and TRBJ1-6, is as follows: DSGVTQTPKHLITATGQRVTLRCSPRSGDLSVYWYQQSLDQGLQFLIQYYNGEERAKGNILERFSAQQFPDLHSELNLSSLELGDSALYFCASSPRGSRNSPLHFGNGTRLTVT.

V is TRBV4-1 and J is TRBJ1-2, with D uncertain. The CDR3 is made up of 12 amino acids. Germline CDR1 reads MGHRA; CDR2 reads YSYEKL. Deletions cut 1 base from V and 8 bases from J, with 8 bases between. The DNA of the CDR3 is TGCGCCAGCAGCCAAGGCGGTGGGGGCTACACCTTC. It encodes CASSQGGGGYTF.

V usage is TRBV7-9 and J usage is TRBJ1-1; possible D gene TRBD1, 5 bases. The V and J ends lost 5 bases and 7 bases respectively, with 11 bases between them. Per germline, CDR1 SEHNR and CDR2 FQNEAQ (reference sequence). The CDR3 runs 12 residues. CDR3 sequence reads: CASSQVGGEAFF. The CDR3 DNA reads TGTGCCAGCAGCCAGGTGGGGGGTGAAGCTTTCTTT. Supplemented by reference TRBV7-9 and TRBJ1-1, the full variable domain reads DTGVSQNPRHKITKRGQNVTFRCDPISEHNRLYWYRQTLGQGPEFLTYFQNEAQLEKSRLLSDRFSAERPKGSFSTLEIQRTEQGDSAMYLCASSQVGGEAFFGQGTRLTVV.

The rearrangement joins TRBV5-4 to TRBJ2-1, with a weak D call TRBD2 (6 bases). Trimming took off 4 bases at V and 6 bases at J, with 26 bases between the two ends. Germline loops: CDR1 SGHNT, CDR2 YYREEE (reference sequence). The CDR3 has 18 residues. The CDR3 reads CASSQPGSLRERSNEQFF. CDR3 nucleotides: TGTGCCAGCAGCCAGCCGGGGTCCCTCCGGGAGAGGAGCAATGAGCAGTTCTTC.

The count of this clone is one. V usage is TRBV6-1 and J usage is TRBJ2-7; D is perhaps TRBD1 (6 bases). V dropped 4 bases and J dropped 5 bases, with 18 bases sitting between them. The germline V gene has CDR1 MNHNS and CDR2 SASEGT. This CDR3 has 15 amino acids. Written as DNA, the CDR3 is TGTGCCAGCAGTGCCCGCCCAGGGGACCTCGACGAGCAGTACTTC. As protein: CASSARPGDLDEQYF.

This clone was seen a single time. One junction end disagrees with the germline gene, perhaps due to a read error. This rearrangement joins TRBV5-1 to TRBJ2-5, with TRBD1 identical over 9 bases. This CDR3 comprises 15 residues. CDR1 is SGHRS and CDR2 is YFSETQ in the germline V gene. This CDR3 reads CASSSWGQGEETQHF. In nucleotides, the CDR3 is TGCGCCAGCAGCTCCTGGGGACAGGGAGAAGAGACCCAGCACTTC.

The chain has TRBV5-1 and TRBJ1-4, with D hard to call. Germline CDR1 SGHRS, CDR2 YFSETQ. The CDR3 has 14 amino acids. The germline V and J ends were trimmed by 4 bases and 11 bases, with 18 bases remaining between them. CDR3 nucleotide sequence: TGCGCCAGCAGCCTGGAGCAAGAGGGTGAGAAACTGTTTTTT. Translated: CASSLEQEGEKLFF.

The CDR3 region is CASSIDSGLETQYF. CDR3 DNA: TGTGCCAGTAGTATAGATTCGGGGTTAGAGACCCAGTACTTC. The chain has TRBV19 and TRBJ2-5; D is perhaps TRBD2 (5 bases). The CDR3 runs to 14 residues. V was pared by 0 bases and J by 4 bases, with 9 bases between. The germline V gene encodes CDR1 LNHDA and CDR2 SQIVND (reference sequence). The complete variable domain, with remaining parts taken from reference TRBV19 and TRBJ2-5, reads DGGITQSPKYLFRKEGQNVTLSCEQNLNHDAMYWYRQDPGQGLRLIYYSQIVNDFQKGDIAEGYSVSREKKESFPLTVTSAQKNPTAFYLCASSIDSGLETQYFGPGTRLLVL.